The 14 T cell receptor beta chains below all came from one sample that was sequenced in a study of T cell responses to AZD1222 COVID-19 vaccine. Assay used: immunoSEQ multiplex PCR; TCRdb lists only in-frame clones, some missing. The table has 160,000 or so clones, about 89% seen once. This specimen consisted of peripheral blood, obtained on day 0 of AZD1222 vaccination. These receptors all stem from an adult in good health.

J is TRBJ1-1 and V is TRBV5-1; possible D gene TRBD1, 5 bases. Trimming removed 0 bases at V and 10 bases at J, with 10 bases between. Germline lookup yields CDR1 SGHRS and CDR2 YFSETQ. The CDR3 spans 12 residues. CDR3 region: CASSLDLGGAFF. Written as DNA, the CDR3 is TGCGCCAGCAGCTTGGATCTGGGGGGAGCTTTCTTT.

The rearrangement links TRBV5-1 to TRBJ1-4; 10 bases fit TRBD1. CDR3 length: 17 residues. The V gene's germline CDR1 is SGHRS and CDR2 YFSETQ. The junction had 8 bases not matched to a gene; V was cut back by 3 bases and J by 3 bases. The CDR3 loop reads CASSSGQGVEANEKLFF. The CDR3 DNA is TGCGCCAGCAGCTCTGGACAGGGGGTAGAGGCTAATGAAAAACTGTTTTTT.

J is TRBJ1-5 and V is TRBV19, with 12 bases identical to TRBD1. The germline gives CDR1 LNHDA, CDR2 SQIVND (reference sequence). V shed 7 bases, J shed 5 bases, and the junction held 9 bases outside the gene matches. The CDR3 consists of 16 residues. The CDR3 nucleotides are TGTGCCAGTACCGCCCGGGACAGGGGGCGCGATCAGCCCCAGCATTTT. Its translation is CASTARDRGRDQPQHF.

This clone was recorded a few times. For the CDR3, the DNA is TGTGCCAGCTCATCCCGGGACGGGGCAGAGACCCAGTACTTC. Encoded protein: CASSSRDGAETQYF. This chain connects TRBV18 to TRBJ2-5, with D perhaps matching TRBD1 or TRBD2 (5 bases each). Trimming left V 5 bases short and J 4 bases short, with 14 bases between. This CDR3 has 14 amino acids. Looked up from germline, CDR1 is KGHSH and CDR2 is LQKENI.

The chain employs TRBV6-5 and TRBJ1-6; 7 nucleotides align to TRBD1. The CDR3 is 13 amino acids. Trimming at V came to 10 bases and at J to 9 bases, leaving 9 bases not matched to a gene. Germline V gives CDR1 MNHEY, CDR2 SVGAGI. The CDR3 DNA sequence: TGTGCCACCACCGGACAGGAGAGTTCACCCCTCCACTTT. It yields the protein CATTGQESSPLHF.

The rearrangement joins TRBV2 to TRBJ1-4, with D possibly TRBD1 on 5 matching bases. The CDR3 spans 15 residues. Between the trimmed V and J ends, which lost 7 bases and 5 bases, there was a span of 17 bases. The germline V gene encodes CDR1 SNHLY and CDR2 FYNNEI. The CDR3 DNA follows: TGTGCCAGCACCCCAGACTATCCAGGGAATGAAAAACTGTTTTTT. The encoded protein is CASTPDYPGNEKLFF.

The chain employs TRBV5-8 and TRBJ1-2; D not resolved. CDR3 length: 11 residues. V lost 0 bases, J lost 7 bases, and 4 bases lay in between. The germline CDR1 and CDR2 sequences are SGHTS and YDEGEE. This chain's CDR3 is CASSLDGGYTF. CDR3 sequence (DNA): TGTGCCAGCAGCTTGGATGGTGGCTACACCTTC.

V and J are TRBV11-2 and TRBJ2-3, with D possibly being TRBD2 (5 bases). This CDR3 spans 14 amino acids. Germline V gives CDR1 SGHAT, CDR2 FQNNGV. V gave up 2 bases and J gave up 4 bases, with 10 bases separating them. CDR3 in DNA: TGTGCCAGCAGCTTATCCGGGAACGCAGATACGCAGTATTTT. It yields the protein CASSLSGNADTQYF.

The V and J genes are TRBV29-1 and TRBJ2-3; 15 positions agree with TRBD2. The CDR3 contains 17 residues. V was clipped by 6 bases and J by 3 bases; unmatched bases: 10. CDR1 and CDR2 (germline): SQVTM, ANQGSEA. The CDR3 spells CSVAGTSGRTITDTQYF. Here the CDR3 DNA reads TGCAGCGTGGCCGGGACTAGCGGGAGGACTATTACAGATACGCAGTATTTT.

V is TRBV6-5 and J is TRBJ1-1; no clear D. This CDR3 is 13 amino acids long. Trimming removed 4 bases at V and 8 bases at J, with 14 bases between. The V gene's germline CDR1 is MNHEY and CDR2 SVGAGI. CDR3 amino acids: CASSWGRRLEAFF. For the CDR3, the DNA is TGTGCCAGCAGTTGGGGTAGACGCTTGGAAGCTTTCTTT.

This clone was seen a few times. CDR3 in amino acids: CASRARTVGELFF. The CDR3 nucleotides are TGTGCCAGCAGAGCCCGGACGGTCGGGGAGCTGTTTTTT. The V and J genes are TRBV9 and TRBJ2-2; D unresolved. The CDR3 consists of 13 residues. V was cut by 5 bases and J by 7 bases, with 12 bases left in between. Looked up from germline, CDR1 is SGDLS and CDR2 is YYNGEE.

The chain joins TRBV30 to TRBJ2-2; possibly TRBD2 for D (6 bases). The germline V gene has CDR1 GTSNPN and CDR2 SVGIG (reference sequence). V gave up 0 bases and J gave up 6 bases, with 14 bases separating them. CDR3 length equals 15 residues. The CDR3 region is CAWSVPSGWAGELFF. CDR3 nucleotides: TGTGCCTGGAGTGTACCCAGCGGGTGGGCCGGGGAGCTGTTTTTT. Complete variable domain (other parts from reference TRBV30 and TRBJ2-2): SQTIHQWPATLVQPVGSPLSLECTVEGTSNPNLYWYRQAAGRGLQLLFYSVGIGQISSEVPQNLSASRPQDRQFILSSKKLLLSDSGFYLCAWSVPSGWAGELFFGEGSRLTVL.

This clone was seen a single time. The chain combines TRBV19 with TRBJ1-3, with TRBD1 identical over 7 bases. CDR3 length: 14 residues. Germline loops: CDR1 LNHDA, CDR2 SQIVND (reference sequence). The J segment lost 4 bases and the V segment lost 7 bases, leaving 7 bases of the junction unmatched. This chain's CDR3 is CASTHRGSGNTIYF. DNA of the CDR3: TGTGCCAGTACCCACAGGGGATCCGGAAACACCATATATTTT.

This chain joins TRBV2 and TRBJ2-1; D is possibly TRBD2 (6 bases). Per germline, CDR1 SNHLY and CDR2 FYNNEI. Trimming removed 8 bases from V and 0 bases from J, with 17 bases in between. This CDR3 has 16 residues. CDR3 nucleotide sequence: TGTGCCAGCCAACTAGCTGCGGGAAGCTCCTACAATGAGCAGTTCTTC. Translated, it gives CASQLAAGSSYNEQFF.